Listed below are T cell receptor beta chains from one sample, sequenced in a study of blood T cell repertoires in COVID-19. Profiled with immunoSEQ multiplex PCR; TCRdb holds only in-frame clones, not every one. The sample lists some 670,000 clones; around 90% were seen once. The sample comprised peripheral blood. The receptors were gathered from a woman in her late teens or twenties with acute or convalescent COVID-19. The CDR3 runs from the conserved cysteine through the conserved F or W. Fields, in order: V gene, J gene, clone size, D gene, CDR3 DNA, CDR3 protein. D genes are given only for firm matches. Size values are once, few and many counts, or a class for expanded clones, and some rows have none.

>TRBV7-2|TRBJ2-7|once|TRBD2
TGTGCCAGCAGCTTAGTCTTTAGCGGGGGTACGTACGAGCAGTACTTC
CASSLVFSGGTYEQYF
>TRBV1|TRBJ1-1|once|.
TGCACCAGCAGCCCCCGGGAGGGGCGAAATTCCCAAAACACTGAAGCTTTCTTT
CTSSPREGRNSQNTEAFF
>TRBV13|TRBJ1-1|.|.
TGTGCCAGCACCCCCGGACAGATGTTGGCTTTCTTT
CASTPGQMLAFF
>TRBV11-2|TRBJ1-1|.|TRBD1
TGTGCCGGGGGGACAGCTGAAGCTTTCTTT
CAGGTAEAFF
>TRBV3-1/TRBV3-2|TRBJ1-2|.|TRBD1
TGTGCCAGCAGCCAAGGTGGACAGGGCCTCATTTATGGCTACACCTTC
CASSQGGQGLIYGYTF
>TRBV27|TRBJ1-1|.|.
TGTGCCAGCAATAAACAGGGTCTGAACACTGAAGCTTTCTTT
CASNKQGLNTEAFF
>TRBV28|TRBJ2-5|.|.
TGTGCCAGCAGTCCCAGGGGCTCCCCCGGAGAGACCCAGTACTTC
CASSPRGSPGETQYF
>TRBV30|TRBJ1-2|.|.
TGTGCCTGGAGTGTTTCAGCTAACTATGGCTACACCTTC
CAWSVSANYGYTF
>TRBV7-6|TRBJ2-1|once|TRBD2
TGTGCCAGCAGCTTACCGACTAGCGGGGGGCCAGGGGATGAGCAGTTCTTC
CASSLPTSGGPGDEQFF
>TRBV13|TRBJ1-1|.|.
TGTGCCAGCAGCCCCTCGGACAGCCGTGAAGCTTTCTTT
CASSPSDSREAFF
>TRBV30|TRBJ1-2|.|.
TGTGCCTGGGGGGGTGGAGGGCCGGGCTACACCTTC
CAWGGGGPGYTF
>TRBV29-1|TRBJ2-7|.|.
TGCAGCGTTGAAGGAGGACAGTCGGGAAACTACGAGCAGTACTTC
CSVEGGQSGNYEQYF
>TRBV13|TRBJ2-3|.|TRBD2
TGTGCCAGCAGCTTACTCCCAGCGGGGGGGAGCACAGATACGCAGTATTTT
CASSLLPAGGSTDTQYF
>TRBV27|TRBJ1-2|.|.
TGTGCCAGCAGTTCCCTAACAGGTCCTGCTAACTATGGCTACACCTTC
CASSSLTGPANYGYTF
>TRBV13|TRBJ2-5|.|.
TGTGCCAGCAGCCCAGGTCCCCAGGGTGGGTTAGAGACCCAGTACTTC
CASSPGPQGGLETQYF
>TRBV7-9|TRBJ2-1|.|.
TGTGCCAGCAGAAGTCTAGGACAGCAAAATGAGCAGTTCTTC
CASRSLGQQNEQFF
>TRBV4-3|TRBJ2-3|.|TRBD1
TGCGCCAGCAGCCAAGTTCCCGGGACAGGGACGGTAAGCACAGATACGCAGTATTTT
CASSQVPGTGTVSTDTQYF
>TRBV27|TRBJ1-5|.|TRBD1
TGTGCCAGCAGTCCCGGTCGGACAGGAGTCAGCAATCAGCCCCAGCATTTT
CASSPGRTGVSNQPQHF
>TRBV3-1/TRBV3-2|TRBJ1-1|.|.
TGTGCCAGCAGCCACCTTTCAGGGGCTGAAGCTTTCTTT
CASSHLSGAEAFF
>TRBV7-6|TRBJ1-4|.|.
TGTGCCAGCAGCTTAGTACCGTGGCTGGGTGGCGCCGATCGAGGCCGGGAAAAACTGTTTTTT
CASSLVPWLGGADRGREKLFF
>TRBV6-5|TRBJ1-4|.|TRBD1
TGCGCCAGCAGGCAAGGGACAGGTGGAAGTGAAAAACTGTTTTTT
CASRQGTGGSEKLFF
>TRBV14|TRBJ2-6|.|.
TGTGCCAGCAGCCAATTCCTGAGTTTGGGGGCCAACGTCCTGACTTTC
CASSQFLSLGANVLTF